The 27 T cell receptor beta chains presented below share a single source sample, sequenced in a study of T cell responses to AZD1222 COVID-19 vaccine. TCRdb's copy holds only in-frame clones and misses some; the assay was immunoSEQ multiplex PCR. The repertoire has tens of thousands of clones, 85% to 90% of them found once; the top ten carry around 4.8%. The sample in question was peripheral blood, obtained 28 days after the second dose of the MenACWY control vaccine. These receptors all stem from an adult who received the MenACWY meningococcal vaccine as a control.

V usage is TRBV23-1 and J usage is TRBJ2-5, with a possible D match to TRBD1 (6 bases). TRBV23-1 is labeled an ORF, and its function is uncertain. V shed 3 bases and J shed 0 bases, with 17 bases lying between them. The CDR3 sequence is 17 residues long. The CDR3 here is CASSHRLRDTNQETQYF. The CDR3 DNA sequence: TGCGCCAGCAGTCACCGTCTACGGGACACGAACCAAGAGACCCAGTACTTC.

The V and J genes are TRBV6-2 or TRBV6-3 and TRBJ2-7; 7 nucleotides match TRBD2. Losses at the gene ends were 6 bases for V and 3 bases for J; bases not matched to a gene: 11. The CDR3 runs 15 residues. Germline CDR1 reads MNHEY; CDR2 reads SVGEGT. CDR3 sequence: CASRPPGRGGYEQYF. CDR3 in DNA: TGTGCCAGCAGACCTCCGGGGAGGGGAGGCTACGAGCAGTACTTC.

Only one count was recorded for this clone. The rearrangement links TRBV2 to TRBJ2-1, with D perhaps TRBD1 or TRBD2 (6 bases each). Germline V gene sequence: CDR1 SNHLY, CDR2 FYNNEI. The CDR3 length is 15 residues. Trimming removed 0 bases from V and 6 bases from J, with 12 bases in between. The CDR3 DNA is TGTGCCAGCAGTGAAGCCAGGGGACTTCGCAATGAGCAGTTCTTC. Translating it yields CASSEARGLRNEQFF.

The rearrangement joins TRBV7-6 to TRBJ2-7; TRBD1 might be the D (6 bases). The CDR3 is 15 residues long. The germline CDR1 and CDR2 sequences are SGHVS and FNYEAQ. V lost 1 base and J lost 5, with 15 bases in between. The CDR3 loop reads CASSLVPTGTHEQYF. In DNA form, the CDR3 reads TGTGCCAGCAGCTTAGTGCCCACAGGGACCCACGAGCAGTACTTC.

The genes are TRBV2 and TRBJ2-1; 14 positions agree with TRBD2. Germline CDR1 is SNHLY and CDR2 is FYNNEI. V dropped 7 bases and J dropped 0; count of bases not matched to a gene: 14. CDR3 length equals 20 residues. This CDR3 reads CASKIQITGLAGASYNEQFF. In DNA form, the CDR3 reads TGTGCCAGCAAGATACAGATTACGGGACTAGCGGGAGCCTCCTACAATGAGCAGTTCTTC.

The genes are TRBV7-2 and TRBJ2-1; possible D gene TRBD2, 5 bases. V was cut by 1 base and J by 3 bases, with 10 bases left in between. The CDR3 totals 15 residues. Germline values: CDR1 SGHTA, CDR2 FQGNSA. This CDR3 reads CASSLERILYNEQFF. CDR3 DNA sequence: TGTGCCAGCAGCTTAGAGCGGATCCTCTACAATGAGCAGTTCTTC. Supplemented by reference TRBV7-2 and TRBJ2-1, the full variable domain reads GAGVSQSPSNKVTEKGKDVELRCDPISGHTALYWYRQSLGQGLEFLIYFQGNSAPDKSGLPSDRFSAERTGGSVSTLTIQRTQQEDSAVYLCASSLERILYNEQFFGPGTRLTVL.

The CDR3 sequence is CASSQGSRGNQPQHF. The CDR3 nucleotides are TGCGCCAGCAGCCAAGGGTCCAGGGGCAATCAGCCCCAGCATTTT. The chain combines TRBV4-1 with TRBJ1-5, with D possibly TRBD1 on 5 matching bases. CDR3 length: 15 residues. V gave up 1 base and J gave up 2 bases, with 9 bases separating them. CDR1 and CDR2 from the germline V gene are MGHRA and YSYEKL.

This clone was recorded once. Written as DNA, the CDR3 is TGCGCCAGCAGCTCTACGAGGGGGGAACTCTACGAGCAGTACTTC. Its translation is CASSSTRGELYEQYF. V and J are TRBV5-1 and TRBJ2-7; perhaps D is TRBD1 or TRBD2 (6 bases each). Germline CDR1 SGHRS, CDR2 YFSETQ. CDR3 length equals 15 residues. V lost 3 bases and J 3 bases, leaving 16 bases between the germline ends.

V gene TRBV30 combines with J gene TRBJ2-1; 8 bases are shared with TRBD2. V gave up 3 bases and J gave up 7 bases; unmatched junction bases: 5. This CDR3 contains 13 residues. Per germline, CDR1 GTSNPN and CDR2 SVGIG (reference sequence). Here the CDR3 reads CAWRNGGANEQFF. In nucleotides, the CDR3 is TGTGCCTGGAGAAACGGGGGGGCAAATGAGCAGTTCTTC.

The CDR3 spells CASSSRTSAYNEQFF. As DNA, the CDR3 is TGTGCCAGCAGCTCCAGGACTAGCGCATACAATGAGCAGTTCTTC. The chain carries TRBV7-2 and TRBJ2-1, with TRBD2 matching 9 bases. Germline V CDR1 and CDR2: SGHTA, FQGNSA. This CDR3 has 15 amino acids. V shed 4 bases and J 4 bases; nucleotides not matched to a gene: 5.

The chain joins TRBV2 to TRBJ1-2; D might be TRBD1 (6 bases). This CDR3 region has 16 residues. CDR1 and CDR2 from the germline V gene are SNHLY and FYNNEI. V lost 7 bases and J lost 7, with 25 bases in between. CDR3 bases: TGTGCCAGCACTCTCACTCCCGCCAGGGGCGTCGGTGGCTACACCTTC. Amino acids: CASTLTPARGVGGYTF.

The chain uses TRBV30 and TRBJ1-5, with 9 nucleotides matching TRBD1. The CDR3 runs to 15 residues. Germline V lookup: CDR1 GTSNPN, CDR2 SVGIG (reference sequence). With V trimmed by 0 bases and J by 7 bases, 7 bases remained unmatched. The CDR3 nucleotides read TGTGCCTGGAGTGTACGAGGACAGGGGAAACAGCCCCAGCATTTT. Residues: CAWSVRGQGKQPQHF.

This chain connects TRBV28 to TRBJ2-7; maybe TRBD1 (5 bases). Germline CDR1 MDHEN, CDR2 SYDVKM. Between the trimmed V and J ends, which lost 5 bases and 3 bases, there was a span of 8 bases. The CDR3 contains 12 residues. The CDR3 reads CASSAGFYEQYF. CDR3 in DNA: TGTGCCAGCAGTGCAGGGTTCTACGAGCAGTACTTC.

V usage is TRBV27 and J usage is TRBJ1-5, with D hard to call. The CDR3 is 15 residues long. CDR1 is MNHEY, CDR2 SMNVEV, per germline (reference sequence). V was trimmed by 0 bases and J by 6 bases, leaving 12 bases between them. The DNA for the CDR3 is TGTGCCAGCAGTTTATCGTCAGGAGCGGGTCAGCCCCAGCATTTT. Its translation is CASSLSSGAGQPQHF.

The chain recombines TRBV12-3 or TRBV12-4 with TRBJ2-4; 9 bases agree with TRBD1. CDR3 size: 13 residues. Trimming took 3 bases from V and 14 from J; bases not matched to a gene: 8. The CDR3 is CASSLATGGPKYF. CDR3 nucleotide sequence: TGTGCCAGCAGTTTGGCCACAGGGGGCCCTAAGTACTTC.

The chain recombines TRBV10-2 with TRBJ1-2; D perhaps matches TRBD1 (6 bases). With 6 bases removed from V and 8 bases from J, the gap between germline ends came to 16 bases. CDR1 and CDR2 (germline): WSHSY, SAAADI. The CDR3 covers 13 residues. CDR3: CASRPNRVGGYTF. The CDR3, as DNA: TGCGCCAGCAGGCCTAACAGGGTTGGAGGCTACACCTTC.

There are a few counts of this clone. The rearrangement joins TRBV10-1 to TRBJ2-2; the D is unclear. The CDR3 sequence is 12 residues long. CDR1 WNHNN and CDR2 SYGVQD come from the germline V gene (reference sequence). Trimming took off 3 bases at V and 7 bases at J, with 6 bases between the two ends. CDR3 amino acids: CASSDWSGELFF. The CDR3 DNA follows: TGCGCCAGCAGTGATTGGAGCGGGGAGCTGTTTTTT.

This rearrangement joins TRBV5-4 to TRBJ1-1, with 7 bases identical to TRBD1. CDR1 SGHNT and CDR2 YYREEE come from the germline V gene (reference sequence). CDR3 length: 13 residues. V gave up 7 bases and J gave up 7 bases; unmatched junction bases: 10. CDR3 loop: CASRPRGIVEAFF. The CDR3 DNA sequence: TGTGCCAGCCGCCCCAGGGGGATAGTTGAAGCTTTCTTT.

The gene calls are TRBV12-5 and TRBJ1-3; possible D gene TRBD1, 5 bases. CDR1 and CDR2 (germline): LGHNT, FRNRAP. Trimming removed 2 bases from V and 4 bases from J, with 21 bases in between. The CDR3 is 18 residues long. CDR3 coding DNA: TGTGCTAGTGGTTTGACCCGTGACAGAAACTCTGGGGGAAACACCATATATTTT. It encodes CASGLTRDRNSGGNTIYF.

The rearrangement uses TRBV29-1 and TRBJ2-3, with 13 bases fitting TRBD2. The CDR3 spans 15 residues. Germline CDR1 reads SQVTM; CDR2 reads ANQGSEA. V dropped 5 bases and J dropped 3; count of bases not matched to a gene: 5. The CDR3 loop reads CSVTRTSGSTDTQYF. CDR3 bases: TGCAGCGTTACCAGGACTAGCGGGAGTACAGATACGCAGTATTTT.

This chain uses TRBV28 with TRBJ2-1; a weak D match, TRBD2 (5 bases). CDR3 length: 13 residues. Between the trimmed V and J ends, which lost 8 bases and 6 bases, there was a span of 14 bases. Per germline, CDR1 MDHEN and CDR2 SYDVKM. CDR3 loop: CASSLATPNEQFF. CDR3 nucleotides: TGTGCCAGCTCCCTAGCTACCCCCAATGAGCAGTTCTTC.

The chain couples TRBV19 to TRBJ2-7, with a weak D call TRBD2 (6 bases). From germline, CDR1 is LNHDA and CDR2 SQIVND (reference sequence). The CDR3 sequence is 13 residues long. The V and J ends lost 8 bases and 3 bases respectively, with 14 bases between them. As DNA, the CDR3 is TGTGCCAGTCCCGGGACTGAAGTCTACGAGCAGTACTTC. Translated, it gives CASPGTEVYEQYF. The whole variable domain, filled in from reference TRBV19 and TRBJ2-7, reads DGGITQSPKYLFRKEGQNVTLSCEQNLNHDAMYWYRQDPGQGLRLIYYSQIVNDFQKGDIAEGYSVSREKKESFPLTVTSAQKNPTAFYLCASPGTEVYEQYFGPGTRLTVT.

This clone was seen a few times. This chain joins TRBV2 and TRBJ1-3; 8 bases agree with TRBD1. The CDR3 runs to 15 residues. Losses at the gene ends were 2 bases for V and 3 bases for J; bases not matched to a gene: 3. Germline lookup yields CDR1 SNHLY and CDR2 FYNNEI. CDR3 region: CASSESTGVGNTIYF. As DNA, the CDR3 is TGTGCCAGCAGTGAATCGACAGGGGTTGGAAACACCATATATTTT. The full variable domain, in which reference TRBV2 and TRBJ1-3 provide the parts outside the CDR3, is EPEVTQTPSHQVTQMGQEVILRCVPISNHLYFYWYRQILGQKVEFLVSFYNNEISEKSEIFDDQFSVERPDGSNFTLKIRSTKLEDSAMYFCASSESTGVGNTIYFGEGSWLTVV.

The J gene is TRBJ1-2, the V gene TRBV4-3; D ambiguous. From germline, CDR1 is LGHNA and CDR2 YSLEER. The CDR3 runs to 14 residues. Trimming cost V 0 bases and J 4 bases, with 9 bases left between them. The CDR3 DNA reads as TGCGCCAGCAGCCAAGAACTTTGGTCCTATGGCTACACCTTC. The encoded protein is CASSQELWSYGYTF.

The chain has TRBV7-6 and TRBJ1-5, with TRBD1 matching 8 bases. Germline V gene lookup returns CDR1 SGHVS and CDR2 FNYEAQ. CDR3 size: 15 residues. The V gene end was trimmed by 4 bases and the J gene end by 1 base; junction bases not matched to a gene: 3. Here the CDR3 DNA reads TGTGCCAGCAGCTCCGGACAGGGAAGCAATCAGCCCCAGCATTTT. This codes for CASSSGQGSNQPQHF.

CDR3 sequence: CASIPRAGAYEQYF. The CDR3 DNA reads as TGTGCCAGCATTCCCCGGGCAGGCGCCTACGAGCAGTACTTC. The V gene is TRBV6-5, the J gene TRBJ2-7; D is uncertain. The CDR3 contains 14 residues. Germline values: CDR1 MNHEY, CDR2 SVGAGI. V was cut by 7 bases and J by 2 bases, with 15 bases left in between.

This clone was observed a single time. The chain joins TRBV5-1 to TRBJ1-2, with TRBD1 matching over 9 bases. The J segment lost 1 base and the V segment lost 5 bases, leaving 3 bases of the junction unmatched. Germline V lookup: CDR1 SGHRS, CDR2 YFSETQ. The CDR3 is 14 amino acids. CDR3 sequence: CASSRQGDNYGYTF. CDR3 nucleotides: TGCGCCAGCAGTAGACAGGGGGATAACTATGGCTACACCTTC. The full variable domain, rest sourced from reference TRBV5-1 and TRBJ1-2, is KAGVTQTPRYLIKTRGQQVTLSCSPISGHRSVSWYQQTPGQGLQFLFEYFSETQRNKGNFPGRFSGRQFSNSRSEMNVSTLELGDSALYLCASSRQGDNYGYTFGSGTRLTVV.